One and the same sample provided the 5 T cell receptor beta chains below, sequenced in a study of response to subunit inactivated influenza vaccine. TCRdb reprocessed the RT-PCR reads with MiXCR, giving one entry per CDR3 protein. The profile shows fewer than 350,000 distinct CDR3 sequences, 21% of them singletons. This specimen was PBMCs from blood, taken approximately 20 months after vaccination. The receptors derive from a man in his fifties or sixties who received an inactivated influenza vaccine.

V usage is TRBV7-9 and J usage is TRBJ1-3; D might be TRBD1 (5 bases). The germline V gene has CDR1 SEHNR and CDR2 FQNEAQ (reference sequence). Deletions cut 5 bases from V and 3 bases from J, with 11 bases between. The CDR3 sequence is 14 residues long. The CDR3 bases are TGTGCCAGCAGCCCCGGGACGGTTGGAAACACCATATATTTT. Its translation: CASSPGTVGNTIYF. The full variable domain, in which reference TRBV7-9 and TRBJ1-3 provide the parts outside the CDR3, is DTGVSQNPRHKITKRGQNVTFRCDPISEHNRLYWYRQTLGQGPEFLTYFQNEAQLEKSRLLSDRFSAERPKGSFSTLEIQRTEQGDSAMYLCASSPGTVGNTIYFGEGSWLTVV.

This clonotype was seen at least ten times. DNA of the CDR3: TGTGCCAGCAGCCCACGGGTCACTGAGGCTCAGCCCCAGCATTTT. Amino acid sequence: CASSPRVTEAQPQHF. The chain is built from TRBV7-2 and TRBJ1-5; no definite D call. The CDR3 extends over 15 amino acids. V was pared by 5 bases and J by 6 bases, with 17 bases between. Germline V lookup: CDR1 SGHTA, CDR2 FQGNSA.

The rearrangement uses TRBV7-2 and TRBJ1-3; D remains ambiguous. Germline CDR1 reads SGHTA; CDR2 reads FQGNSA. The CDR3 is 15 residues long. Trimming cost V 1 base and J 0 bases, with 7 bases left between them. CDR3 in DNA: TGTGCCAGCAGCTTAGACTCCCGCTCTGGAAACACCATATATTTT. Translated: CASSLDSRSGNTIYF.

This clonotype was seen a single time. This sequence joins TRBV15 and TRBJ2-7; D is ambiguous. The V end lost 1 base, the J end lost 8 bases, and 12 bases lay between the germline ends. The CDR3 covers 13 residues. The germline V gene has CDR1 LNHNV and CDR2 YYDKDF (reference sequence). In nucleotides, the CDR3 is TGTGCCACCAGCAGAGTCTCGGATACAAAGCAGTACTTC. Translated: CATSRVSDTKQYF. The full variable domain, completed using reference TRBV15 and TRBJ2-7, is DAMVIQNPRYQVTQFGKPVTLSCSQTLNHNVMYWYQQKSSQAPKLLFHYYDKDFNNEADTPDNFQSRRPNTSFCFLDIRSPGLGDTAMYLCATSRVSDTKQYFGPGTRLTVT.

This clonotype was detected only a few times. The DNA of the CDR3 is TGCGCCAGCAGCTTGGAGGTGACATCTTCAGATACGCAGTATTTT. It codes for CASSLEVTSSDTQYF. The V call is TRBV5-1, the J call TRBJ2-3, with no clear D. V was shortened by 0 bases and J by 4 bases, with 12 bases between the two germline ends. This CDR3 has 15 residues. Germline CDR1 is SGHRS and CDR2 is YFSETQ.